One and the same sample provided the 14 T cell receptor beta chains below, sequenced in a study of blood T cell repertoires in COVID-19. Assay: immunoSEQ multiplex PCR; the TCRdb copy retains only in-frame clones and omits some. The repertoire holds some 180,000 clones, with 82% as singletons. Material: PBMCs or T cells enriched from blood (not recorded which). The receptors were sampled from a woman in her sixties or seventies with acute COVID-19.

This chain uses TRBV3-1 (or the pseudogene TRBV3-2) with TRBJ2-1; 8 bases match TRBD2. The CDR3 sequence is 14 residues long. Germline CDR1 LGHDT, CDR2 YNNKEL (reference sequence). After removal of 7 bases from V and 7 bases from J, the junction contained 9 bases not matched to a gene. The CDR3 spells CASTLSGSQNEQFF. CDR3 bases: TGTGCCAGCACCCTAAGCGGGAGTCAGAATGAGCAGTTCTTC.

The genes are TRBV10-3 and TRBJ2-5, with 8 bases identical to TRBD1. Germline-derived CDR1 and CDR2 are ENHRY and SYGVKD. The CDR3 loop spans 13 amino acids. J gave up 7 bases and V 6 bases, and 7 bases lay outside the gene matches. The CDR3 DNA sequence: TGTGCCATCAGAGAGACAGGGGCATGGACCCAGTACTTC. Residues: CAIRETGAWTQYF.

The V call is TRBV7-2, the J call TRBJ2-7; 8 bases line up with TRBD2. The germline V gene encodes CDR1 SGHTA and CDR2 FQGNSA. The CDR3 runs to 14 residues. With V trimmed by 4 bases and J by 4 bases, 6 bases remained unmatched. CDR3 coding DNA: TGTGCCAGCAGCTCCCAGCGGGAGATATACGAGCAGTACTTC. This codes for CASSSQREIYEQYF. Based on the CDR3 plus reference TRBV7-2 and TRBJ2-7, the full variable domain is GAGVSQSPSNKVTEKGKDVELRCDPISGHTALYWYRQSLGQGLEFLIYFQGNSAPDKSGLPSDRFSAERTGGSVSTLTIQRTQQEDSAVYLCASSSQREIYEQYFGPGTRLTVT.

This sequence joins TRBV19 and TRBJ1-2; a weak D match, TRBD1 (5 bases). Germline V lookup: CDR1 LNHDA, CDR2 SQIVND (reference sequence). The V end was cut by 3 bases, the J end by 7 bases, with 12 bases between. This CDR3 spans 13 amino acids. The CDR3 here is CASSIRDRIGYTF. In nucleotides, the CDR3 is TGTGCCAGTAGTATCCGCGACAGAATTGGCTACACCTTC.

The CDR3 sequence: CASSYKATSEGQFF. The CDR3 nucleotides are TGTGCCAGCAGCTACAAAGCTACTAGCGAAGGACAGTTCTTC. V gene TRBV7-2 combines with J gene TRBJ2-1; 7 bases align to TRBD2. Germline trimming cut 4 bases from V and 13 bases from J; bases unmatched to any gene: 13. The V gene's germline CDR1 is SGHTA and CDR2 FQGNSA. The CDR3 runs 14 residues.

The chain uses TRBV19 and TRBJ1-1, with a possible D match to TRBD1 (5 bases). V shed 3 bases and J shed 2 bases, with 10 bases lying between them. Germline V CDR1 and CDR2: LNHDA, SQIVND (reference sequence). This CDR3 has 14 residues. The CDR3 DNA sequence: TGTGCCAGTAGTATTCAGGGTCCCAACACTGAAGCTTTCTTT. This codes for CASSIQGPNTEAFF.

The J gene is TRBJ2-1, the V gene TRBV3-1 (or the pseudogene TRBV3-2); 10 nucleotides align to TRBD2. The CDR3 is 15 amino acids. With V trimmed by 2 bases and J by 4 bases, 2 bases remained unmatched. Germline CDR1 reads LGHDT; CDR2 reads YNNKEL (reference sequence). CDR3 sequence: CASSQIAGGYNEQFF. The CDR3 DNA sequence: TGTGCCAGCAGCCAAATAGCGGGAGGTTACAATGAGCAGTTCTTC.

Written as DNA, the CDR3 is TGTGCCACCAGTTCCAGGGGGCGAACCTATGGCTACACCTTC. Translation gives CATSSRGRTYGYTF. The V gene is TRBV24-1, the J gene TRBJ1-2, with 8 bases identical to TRBD1. Germline assignment: CDR1 KGHDR and CDR2 SFDVKD. V lost 6 bases, J lost 4 bases, and 6 bases stayed unmatched. The CDR3 length is 14 residues.

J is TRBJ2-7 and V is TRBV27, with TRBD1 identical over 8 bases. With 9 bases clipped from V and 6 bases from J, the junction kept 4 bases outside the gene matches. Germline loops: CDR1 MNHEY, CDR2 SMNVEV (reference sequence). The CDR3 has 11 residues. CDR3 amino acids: CARVTGGEQYV. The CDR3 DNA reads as TGTGCCAGGGTAACAGGGGGCGAGCAGTACGTC.

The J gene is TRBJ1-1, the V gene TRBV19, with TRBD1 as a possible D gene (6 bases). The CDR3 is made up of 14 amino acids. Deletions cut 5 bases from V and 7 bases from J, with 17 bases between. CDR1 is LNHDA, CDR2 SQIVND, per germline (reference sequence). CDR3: CASSETGLLGEAFF. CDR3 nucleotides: TGTGCCAGTAGTGAAACAGGGTTGCTGGGTGAAGCTTTCTTT.

CDR3 in DNA: TGTGCCAGCAGCTCGGGGGGGCTGGGTGGAAAACTGTTTTTT. Its translation is CASSSGGLGGKLFF. The rearrangement joins TRBV7-9 to TRBJ1-4, with TRBD1 as a possible D gene (6 bases). The length of the CDR3 is 14 residues. Germline assignment: CDR1 SEHNR and CDR2 FQNEAQ (reference sequence). V lost 4 bases and J lost 10, with 16 bases in between.

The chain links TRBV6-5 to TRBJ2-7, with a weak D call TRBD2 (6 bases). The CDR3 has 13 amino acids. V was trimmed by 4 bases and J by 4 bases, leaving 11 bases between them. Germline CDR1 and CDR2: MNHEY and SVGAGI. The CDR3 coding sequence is TGTGCCAGCAGTTGGGGGGATGGTTACGAGCAGTACGTC. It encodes CASSWGDGYEQYV.

CDR3 bases: TGTGCCAGTACCATGGCGGGGTCCTACAATGAGCAGTTCTTC. Protein: CASTMAGSYNEQFF. The J gene is TRBJ2-1, the V gene TRBV19; D is possibly TRBD2 (6 bases). Germline V lookup: CDR1 LNHDA, CDR2 SQIVND (reference sequence). CDR3 length equals 14 residues. Trimming left V 7 bases short and J 1 base short, with 11 bases between.

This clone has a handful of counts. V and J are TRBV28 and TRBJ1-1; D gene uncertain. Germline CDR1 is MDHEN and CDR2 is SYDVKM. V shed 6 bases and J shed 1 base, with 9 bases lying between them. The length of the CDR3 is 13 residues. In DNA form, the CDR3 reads TGTGCCAGCAGCTCCCGGGGGAACACTGAAGCTTTCTTT. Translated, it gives CASSSRGNTEAFF. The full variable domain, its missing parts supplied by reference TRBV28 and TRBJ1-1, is DVKVTQSSRYLVKRTGEKVFLECVQDMDHENMFWYRQDPGLGLRLIYFSYDVKMKEKGDIPEGYSVSREKKERFSLILESASTNQTSMYLCASSSRGNTEAFFGQGTRLTVV.